This T cell receptor beta chain was recovered during a study of blood T cell repertoires in COVID-19. Study information: The United States, Italy and Spain provided the acute and convalescent COVID-19 samples. The analysed material was cDNA or gDNA that came from T cells, B-cell-depleted T cells, or PBMCs.

Trimming cost V 0 bases and J 10 bases, with 16 bases left between them. The germline V gene encodes CDR1 LGHNA and CDR2 YSLEER. This CDR3 spans 15 amino acids. The table came from immunoSEQ multiplex PCR; TCRdb's copy has only in-frame clones and leaves some out. The repertoire holds a few hundred thousand clones, with approximately 91% as singletons. This sequence joins TRBV4-3 and TRBJ2-1; the D gene is possibly TRBD2 (5 bases). This TCR derives from a woman aged 40 to 50 who had recovered from COVID-19. The sample was PBMCs or T cells enriched from blood (not recorded which). The CDR3 loop is CASSQDRGAHEEQFF. DNA for the CDR3: TGCGCCAGCAGCCAAGATCGGGGAGCCCACGAAGAGCAGTTCTTC.